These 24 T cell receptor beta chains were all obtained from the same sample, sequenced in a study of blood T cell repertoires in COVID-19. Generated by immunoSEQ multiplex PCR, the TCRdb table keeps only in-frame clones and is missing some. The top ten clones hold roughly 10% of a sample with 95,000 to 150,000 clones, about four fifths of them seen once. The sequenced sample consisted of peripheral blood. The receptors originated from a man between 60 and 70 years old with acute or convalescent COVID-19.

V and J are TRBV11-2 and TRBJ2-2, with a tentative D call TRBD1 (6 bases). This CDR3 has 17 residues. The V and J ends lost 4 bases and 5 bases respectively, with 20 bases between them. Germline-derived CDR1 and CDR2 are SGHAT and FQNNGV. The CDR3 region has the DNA TGTGCCAGCAGCTGGCGTACGCCTACAGGGTGGACCGGGGAGCTGTTTTTT. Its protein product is CASSWRTPTGWTGELFF.

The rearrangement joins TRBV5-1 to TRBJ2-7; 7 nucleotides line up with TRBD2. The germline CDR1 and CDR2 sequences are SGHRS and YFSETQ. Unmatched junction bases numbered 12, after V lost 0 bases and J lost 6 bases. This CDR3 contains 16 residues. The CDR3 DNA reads TGCGCCAGCAGCTTGGCTTCCGGGGAGGGTTGGGTCGAGCAGTACTTC. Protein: CASSLASGEGWVEQYF.

CDR3 in amino acids: CASSYGGSAPDATDTQYF. DNA for the CDR3: TGTGCCAGCAGCTACGGAGGGAGCGCCCCGGACGCCACAGATACGCAGTATTTT. The rearrangement joins TRBV13 to TRBJ2-3, with TRBD2 as a possible D gene (6 bases). Trimming stripped 4 bases from V and 2 bases from J, with 22 bases between. The CDR3 length is 18 residues. Germline V gene lookup returns CDR1 PRHDT and CDR2 FYEKMQ (reference sequence).

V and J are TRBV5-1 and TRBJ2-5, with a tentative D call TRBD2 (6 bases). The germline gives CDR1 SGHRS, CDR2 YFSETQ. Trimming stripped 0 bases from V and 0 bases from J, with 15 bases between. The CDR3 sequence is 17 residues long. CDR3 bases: TGCGCCAGCAGCTTGGGAGCGGGCCTACCGTACCAAGAGACCCAGTACTTC. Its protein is CASSLGAGLPYQETQYF.

The CDR3 DNA is TGCGCCAGCAGCGGACAGGGGGCAGCTACCGAAGCTTTCTTT. Its protein is CASSGQGAATEAFF. V and J are TRBV5-1 and TRBJ1-1; 11 bases line up with TRBD1. The trim removed 4 bases at V and 8 bases at J, leaving 7 bases unmatched. The germline gives CDR1 SGHRS, CDR2 YFSETQ. The CDR3 extends over 14 amino acids.

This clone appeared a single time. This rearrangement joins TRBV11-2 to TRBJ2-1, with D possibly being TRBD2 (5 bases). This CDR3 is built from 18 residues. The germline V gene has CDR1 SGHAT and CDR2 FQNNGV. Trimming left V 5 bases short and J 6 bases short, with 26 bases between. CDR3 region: CASSLSAGGPLRGNEQFF. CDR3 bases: TGTGCCAGCAGCCTATCAGCCGGAGGCCCCCTTCGGGGCAATGAGCAGTTCTTC.

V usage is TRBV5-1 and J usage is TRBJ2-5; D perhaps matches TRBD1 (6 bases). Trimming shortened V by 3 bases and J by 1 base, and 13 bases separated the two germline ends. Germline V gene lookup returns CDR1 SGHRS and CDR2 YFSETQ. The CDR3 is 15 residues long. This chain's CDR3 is CASSYQDSSQETQYF. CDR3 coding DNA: TGCGCCAGCAGCTACCAGGACAGTTCCCAAGAGACCCAGTACTTC.

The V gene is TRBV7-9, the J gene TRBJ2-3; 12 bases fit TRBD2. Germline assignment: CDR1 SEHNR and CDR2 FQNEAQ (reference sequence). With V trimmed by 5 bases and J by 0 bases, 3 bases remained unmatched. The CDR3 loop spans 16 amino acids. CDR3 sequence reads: CASSLGTSGSTDTQYF. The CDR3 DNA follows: TGTGCCAGCAGCCTTGGGACTAGCGGGAGCACAGATACGCAGTATTTT.

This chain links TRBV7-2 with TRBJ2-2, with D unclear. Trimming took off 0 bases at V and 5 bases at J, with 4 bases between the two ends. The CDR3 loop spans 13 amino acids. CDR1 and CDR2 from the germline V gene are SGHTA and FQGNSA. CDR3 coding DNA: TGTGCCAGCAGCTTAGCTAGAACCGGGGAGCTGTTTTTT. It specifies CASSLARTGELFF.

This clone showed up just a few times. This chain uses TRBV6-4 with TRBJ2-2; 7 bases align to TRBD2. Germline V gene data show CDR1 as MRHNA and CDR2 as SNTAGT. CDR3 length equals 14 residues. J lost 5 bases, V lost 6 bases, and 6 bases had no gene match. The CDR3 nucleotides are TGTGCCAGCAGACCACTAGCGTATACCGGGGAGCTGTTTTTT. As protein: CASRPLAYTGELFF.

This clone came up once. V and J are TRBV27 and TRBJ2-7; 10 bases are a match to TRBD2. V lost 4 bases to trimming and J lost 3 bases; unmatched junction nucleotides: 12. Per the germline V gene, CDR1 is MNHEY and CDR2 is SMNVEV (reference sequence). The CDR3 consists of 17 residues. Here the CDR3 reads CASSSNWASGSIYEQYF. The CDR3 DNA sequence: TGTGCCAGCAGTTCCAATTGGGCTAGCGGGAGCATCTACGAGCAGTACTTC.

The CDR3 region is CATSRDPGYEQYF. The CDR3 DNA follows: TGTGCCACCAGCAGAGATCCCGGCTACGAGCAGTACTTC. The rearrangement links TRBV15 to TRBJ2-7, with D unresolved. CDR3 length equals 13 residues. CDR1 is LNHNV and CDR2 is YYDKDF in the germline V gene (reference sequence). Trimming pared 0 bases from V and 3 bases from J, leaving 6 bases between.

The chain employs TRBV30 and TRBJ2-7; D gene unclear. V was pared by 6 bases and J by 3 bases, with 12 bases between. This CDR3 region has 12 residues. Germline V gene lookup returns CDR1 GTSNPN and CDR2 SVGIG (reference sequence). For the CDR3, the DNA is TGTGCCTGTCAAGAGAGCTTCTACGAGCAGTACTTC. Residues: CACQESFYEQYF.

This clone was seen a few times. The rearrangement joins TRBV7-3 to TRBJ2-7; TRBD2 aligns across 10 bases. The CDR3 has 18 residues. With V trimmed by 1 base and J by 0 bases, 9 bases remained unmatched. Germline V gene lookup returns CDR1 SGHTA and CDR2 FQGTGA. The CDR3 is CASSLKGGASGSSYEQYF. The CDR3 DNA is TGTGCCAGCAGCTTAAAGGGTGGGGCTAGCGGGAGCTCCTACGAGCAGTACTTC.

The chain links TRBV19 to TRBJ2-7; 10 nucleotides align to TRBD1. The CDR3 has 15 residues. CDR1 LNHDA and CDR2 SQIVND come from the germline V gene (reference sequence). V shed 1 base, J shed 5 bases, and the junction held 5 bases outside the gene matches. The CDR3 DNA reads TGTGCCAGTAGTATAGGACAGGGGGCCCATCACGAGCAGTACTTC. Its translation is CASSIGQGAHHEQYF.

The CDR3, as DNA: TGTGCCATCAGTGAGTCCGTAAACACTGAAGCTTTCTTT. This gives the protein CAISESVNTEAFF. The chain carries TRBV10-3 and TRBJ1-1; no reliable D call. This CDR3 contains 13 residues. Germline loops: CDR1 ENHRY, CDR2 SYGVKD. Trimming shortened V by 0 bases and J by 2 bases, and 4 bases separated the two germline ends.

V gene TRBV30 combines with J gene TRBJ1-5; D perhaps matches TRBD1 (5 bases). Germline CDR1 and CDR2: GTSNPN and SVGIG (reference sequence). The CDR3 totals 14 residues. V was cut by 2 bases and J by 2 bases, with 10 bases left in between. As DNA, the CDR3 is TGTGCCTGGAGTCGGGGGGGAGGCAATCAGCCCCAGCATTTT. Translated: CAWSRGGGNQPQHF.

In DNA, the CDR3 is TGCGCCAGCAGCCTCGGGACTAGCGGGAAAGAGACCCAGTACTTC. Translation: CASSLGTSGKETQYF. V usage is TRBV4-1 and J usage is TRBJ2-5; 13 bases fit TRBD2. CDR3 length: 15 residues. V gave up 4 bases and J gave up 3 bases; unmatched junction bases: 2. CDR1 is MGHRA, CDR2 YSYEKL, per germline.

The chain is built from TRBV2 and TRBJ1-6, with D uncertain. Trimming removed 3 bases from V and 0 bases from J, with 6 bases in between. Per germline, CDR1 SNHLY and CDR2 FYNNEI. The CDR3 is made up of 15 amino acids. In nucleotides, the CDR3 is TGTGCCAGCAGTGACCGGAGCTCCTATAATTCACCCCTCCACTTT. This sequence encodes CASSDRSSYNSPLHF.

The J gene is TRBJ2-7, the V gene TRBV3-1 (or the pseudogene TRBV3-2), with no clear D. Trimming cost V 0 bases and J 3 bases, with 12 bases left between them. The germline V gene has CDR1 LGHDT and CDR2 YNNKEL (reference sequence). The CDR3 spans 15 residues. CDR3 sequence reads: CASSQDPPRVYEQYF. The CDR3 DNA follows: TGTGCCAGCAGCCAAGATCCCCCAAGAGTCTACGAGCAGTACTTC.

In nucleotides, the CDR3 is TGTGCCAGCAGCTCGCGACAGCCGACTGAAGCTTTCTTT. Residues: CASSSRQPTEAFF. V gene TRBV3-1 (or the pseudogene TRBV3-2) combines with J gene TRBJ1-1, with D maybe TRBD1 (5 bases). Germline V gene sequence: CDR1 LGHDT, CDR2 YNNKEL (reference sequence). The CDR3 extends over 13 amino acids. Trimming removed 5 bases at V and 5 bases at J, with 12 bases between.

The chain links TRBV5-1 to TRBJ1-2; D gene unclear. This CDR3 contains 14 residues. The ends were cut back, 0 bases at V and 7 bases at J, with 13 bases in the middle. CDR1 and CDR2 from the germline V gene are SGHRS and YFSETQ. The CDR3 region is CASSLDGEAGGYTF. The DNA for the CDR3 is TGCGCCAGCAGCTTGGACGGGGAGGCTGGTGGCTACACCTTC.

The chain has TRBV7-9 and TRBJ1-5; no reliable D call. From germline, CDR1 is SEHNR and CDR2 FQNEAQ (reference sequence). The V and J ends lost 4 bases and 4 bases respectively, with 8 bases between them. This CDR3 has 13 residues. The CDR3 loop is CASSWQANQPQHF. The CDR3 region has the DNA TGTGCCAGCAGCTGGCAGGCTAATCAGCCCCAGCATTTT. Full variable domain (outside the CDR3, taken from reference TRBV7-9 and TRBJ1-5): DTGVSQNPRHKITKRGQNVTFRCDPISEHNRLYWYRQTLGQGPEFLTYFQNEAQLEKSRLLSDRFSAERPKGSFSTLEIQRTEQGDSAMYLCASSWQANQPQHFGDGTRLSIL.

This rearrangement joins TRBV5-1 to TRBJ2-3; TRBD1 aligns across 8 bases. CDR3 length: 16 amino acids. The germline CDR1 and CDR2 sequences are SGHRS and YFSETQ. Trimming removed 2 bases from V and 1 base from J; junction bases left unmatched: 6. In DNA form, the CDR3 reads TGCGCCAGCAGCTTAGGACAGGGAGGAGGCACAGATACGCAGTATTTT. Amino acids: CASSLGQGGGTDTQYF.